Listed below are T cell receptor beta chains from one sample, sequenced in a study of regulatory T cells in long-lasting Graves disease. One entry per CDR3 protein, called by TCRdb with MiXCR from the multiplex PCR reads. The profile shows fewer than 550,000 distinct CDR3 sequences, 15% to 20% of them singletons. These data are also associated with another study on T cells in Graves' hyperthyroidism and ophthalmopathy.

The sequencing here drew on peripheral blood mononuclear cells (PBMCs), taken at new diagnosis, from a patient treated with antithyroid drugs. The source of these receptors is a woman aged 35-65 years with Graves disease. CDR3s include the opening cysteine and the closing phenylalanine or tryptophan. Each record gives: J gene, V gene, clone size, D gene, CDR3 DNA, CDR3 protein. A D gene is named only where the DNA matches it firmly. The size field is filled for only some rows; it gives once, few, many or a size class.

j_gene: TRBJ1-4; v_gene: TRBV12-3/TRBV12-4; abundance: .; d_gene: .; CDR3nt: TGTGCCAGCAGTTTGGGGGGAGAGAAAAAACTGTTTTTT; CDR3aa: CASSLGGEKKLFF
j_gene: TRBJ1-5; v_gene: TRBV12-5; abundance: .; d_gene: TRBD1; CDR3nt: TGTGCTAGTGGTCTAGACAGGGGCAATCAGCCCCAGCATTTT; CDR3aa: CASGLDRGNQPQHF
j_gene: TRBJ2-1; v_gene: TRBV19; abundance: few; d_gene: TRBD1; CDR3nt: TGTGCCAGTAGTATCTGGGGACAGGGTCCCGACAATGAGCAGTTCTTC; CDR3aa: CASSIWGQGPDNEQFF
j_gene: TRBJ2-5; v_gene: TRBV6-2/TRBV6-3; abundance: few; d_gene: .; CDR3nt: TGTGCCAGCGGCCAGTCCGGGACACAAGAGACCCAGTACTTC; CDR3aa: CASGQSGTQETQYF
j_gene: TRBJ1-1; v_gene: TRBV7-3; abundance: many; d_gene: .; CDR3nt: TGTGCCAGCAGCTTAAGAGGGCGGACACTTGCATCGAACATGAACACTGAAGCTTTCTTT; CDR3aa: CASSLRGRTLASNMNTEAFF
j_gene: TRBJ2-1; v_gene: TRBV7-6; abundance: .; d_gene: TRBD2; CDR3nt: TGTGCCAGCAGCTTATTTCCGTTAGCGGGGGGGGAAAGGTATGAGCAGTTCTTC; CDR3aa: CASSLFPLAGGERYEQFF
j_gene: TRBJ1-1; v_gene: TRBV6-5; abundance: .; d_gene: TRBD1; CDR3nt: TGTGCCAGCAGTTACTCGATGGGACAGGGGAGGACTGAAGCTTTCTTT; CDR3aa: CASSYSMGQGRTEAFF
j_gene: TRBJ1-1; v_gene: TRBV27; abundance: .; d_gene: .; CDR3nt: TGTGCCAGCAGTTTAGCCAACTTGAACACTGAAGCTTTCTTT; CDR3aa: CASSLANLNTEAFF
j_gene: TRBJ1-5; v_gene: TRBV7-2; abundance: few; d_gene: .; CDR3nt: TGTGCCAGCAGCTCAGGGGTAAGCGGGCAGCCCCAGCATTTT; CDR3aa: CASSSGVSGQPQHF
j_gene: TRBJ2-7; v_gene: TRBV28; abundance: .; d_gene: .; CDR3nt: TGTGCCAGCACCGCCACGGATTCCTACGAGCAGTACTTC; CDR3aa: CASTATDSYEQYF
j_gene: TRBJ1-1; v_gene: TRBV27; abundance: few; d_gene: .; CDR3nt: TGTGCCAGCAGTTTACTGGGGGGAGCTGAAGCTTTCTTT; CDR3aa: CASSLLGGAEAFF
j_gene: TRBJ1-1; v_gene: TRBV5-1; abundance: .; d_gene: .; CDR3nt: TGCGCCAGCAGCTTGCGCGCAGGGTGGGACACTGAAGCTTTCTTT; CDR3aa: CASSLRAGWDTEAFF
j_gene: TRBJ2-7; v_gene: TRBV7-3; abundance: few; d_gene: .; CDR3nt: TGTGCCAGCAGCTTAAGCAGGGATGACGAGCAGTACTTC; CDR3aa: CASSLSRDDEQYF
j_gene: TRBJ2-3; v_gene: TRBV6-1; abundance: many; d_gene: TRBD1; CDR3nt: TGTGCCAGCGGCTACGGACAGGGGCGGGGAGATACGCAGTATTTT; CDR3aa: CASGYGQGRGDTQYF
j_gene: TRBJ1-2; v_gene: TRBV27; abundance: many; d_gene: TRBD1; CDR3nt: TGTGCCAGCAGTTTTTACCCGGACAGGGTGAACTATGGCTACACCTTC; CDR3aa: CASSFYPDRVNYGYTF
j_gene: TRBJ2-1; v_gene: TRBV7-9; abundance: many; d_gene: .; CDR3nt: TGTGCCAGCAGCCAGGGAGGCAATCCTCACAAAGGGCAGTTCTTC; CDR3aa: CASSQGGNPHKGQFF
j_gene: TRBJ2-7; v_gene: TRBV30; abundance: many; d_gene: .; CDR3nt: TGTGCCTGGAGACCGGATCTACTCTACGAGCAGTACTTC; CDR3aa: CAWRPDLLYEQYF
j_gene: TRBJ1-1; v_gene: TRBV3-1; abundance: many; d_gene: .; CDR3nt: TGTGCCAGCAGCCAAGTTTCCGGGGGCACTGAAGCTTTCTTT; CDR3aa: CASSQVSGGTEAFF
j_gene: TRBJ1-2; v_gene: TRBV19; abundance: .; d_gene: .; CDR3nt: TGTGCCAGTAGTTTTCGGGCAGGCTATGGCTACACCTTC; CDR3aa: CASSFRAGYGYTF
j_gene: TRBJ2-1; v_gene: TRBV29-1; abundance: .; d_gene: .; CDR3nt: TGCAGCGTTGGGCTGGGTAACAATGAGCAGTTCTTC; CDR3aa: CSVGLGNNEQFF
j_gene: TRBJ2-3; v_gene: TRBV5-1; abundance: few; d_gene: .; CDR3nt: TGCGCCAGCAGGAGTCAGGAACTGAGCACAGATACGCAGTATTTT; CDR3aa: CASRSQELSTDTQYF
j_gene: TRBJ1-1; v_gene: TRBV2; abundance: many; d_gene: .; CDR3nt: TGTGCCAGCAGTGGAGGGGAGGGGGGCACTGAAGCTTTCTTT; CDR3aa: CASSGGEGGTEAFF
j_gene: TRBJ1-5; v_gene: TRBV12-3/TRBV12-4; abundance: .; d_gene: .; CDR3nt: TGTGCCAGCAGCCCTGCCGGGGGGGGGGTCAATCAGCCCCAGCATTTT; CDR3aa: CASSPAGGGVNQPQHF
j_gene: TRBJ1-2; v_gene: TRBV5-5; abundance: many; d_gene: .; CDR3nt: TGTGCCAGCAGCTTGGGTGCCGCAGGGCTCTATGGCTACACCTTC; CDR3aa: CASSLGAAGLYGYTF
j_gene: TRBJ2-1; v_gene: TRBV10-3; abundance: many; d_gene: TRBD2; CDR3nt: TGTGCCATCGCTGAGGAACGAGCGGGGGGTATGTACAATGAGCAGTTCTTC; CDR3aa: CAIAEERAGGMYNEQFF
j_gene: TRBJ2-7; v_gene: TRBV5-6; abundance: .; d_gene: TRBD2; CDR3nt: TGTGCCAGCAGCTTGGCTAGCGGGGGACCCTACGAGCAGTACTTC; CDR3aa: CASSLASGGPYEQYF
j_gene: TRBJ2-3; v_gene: TRBV10-3; abundance: many; d_gene: TRBD1; CDR3nt: TGTGCCATCAGAGGACAGGGAGGCCCCCCGCAGTATTTT; CDR3aa: CAIRGQGGPPQYF
j_gene: TRBJ2-1; v_gene: TRBV11-2; abundance: many; d_gene: TRBD2; CDR3nt: TGTGCCAGCAGCTTAGGAGCGGGGACCAATGAGCAGTTCTTC; CDR3aa: CASSLGAGTNEQFF
j_gene: TRBJ1-5; v_gene: TRBV30; abundance: .; d_gene: TRBD1; CDR3nt: TGTGCCTGGAAAGCCGGGACAGGAAGCAATCAGCCCCAGCATTTT; CDR3aa: CAWKAGTGSNQPQHF
j_gene: TRBJ1-5; v_gene: TRBV6-5; abundance: few; d_gene: .; CDR3nt: TGTGCCAGCAGTTGGGGGGCAGGACCCAATCAGCCCCAGCATTTT; CDR3aa: CASSWGAGPNQPQHF
j_gene: TRBJ2-3; v_gene: TRBV3-1; abundance: many; d_gene: .; CDR3nt: TGTGCCAGCAGCTTGACTCGAGATACGCAGTATTTT; CDR3aa: CASSLTRDTQYF
j_gene: TRBJ2-7; v_gene: TRBV9; abundance: .; d_gene: .; CDR3nt: TGTGCCAGCAGTGAGAGGTTTGGGCTCCTCTCCTACGAGCAGTACTTC; CDR3aa: CASSERFGLLSYEQYF
j_gene: TRBJ1-4; v_gene: TRBV4-1; abundance: .; d_gene: .; CDR3nt: TGCGCCAGCAGCCTACCGGGGGGCACGAATGAAAAACTGTTTTTT; CDR3aa: CASSLPGGTNEKLFF
j_gene: TRBJ2-7; v_gene: TRBV29-1; abundance: .; d_gene: .; CDR3nt: TGCAGCGTTGTGGGGGGCCCCTACGAGCAGTACTTC; CDR3aa: CSVVGGPYEQYF
j_gene: TRBJ1-5; v_gene: TRBV18; abundance: many; d_gene: TRBD1; CDR3nt: TGTGCCAGCTCATCGTCGACAGGGGTAATCAATCAGCCCCAGCATTTT; CDR3aa: CASSSSTGVINQPQHF
j_gene: TRBJ2-1; v_gene: TRBV13; abundance: many; d_gene: .; CDR3nt: TGTGCCAGCAGCTGGCGGTCGGGCGGGGCTTCCTACAATGAGCAGTTCTTC; CDR3aa: CASSWRSGGASYNEQFF
j_gene: TRBJ1-3; v_gene: TRBV6-5; abundance: .; d_gene: .; CDR3nt: TGTGCCAGCAGTTCCTATTCCGTCCCGGGGCCGGGAAACACCATATATTTT; CDR3aa: CASSSYSVPGPGNTIYF
j_gene: TRBJ2-2; v_gene: TRBV5-1; abundance: .; d_gene: .; CDR3nt: TGCGCCAGCAGCGAAAGTTCTGGGGGCGCCTACACCGGGGAGCTGTTTTTT; CDR3aa: CASSESSGGAYTGELFF
j_gene: TRBJ1-2; v_gene: TRBV27; abundance: many; d_gene: TRBD1; CDR3nt: TGTGCCAGCAGTCTAGGTCCCGGGACAGGGAATGGCTACACCTTC; CDR3aa: CASSLGPGTGNGYTF
j_gene: TRBJ1-5; v_gene: TRBV12-5; abundance: .; d_gene: TRBD1; CDR3nt: TGTGCTAGTGGTTCTAGGACAGGTGTGAATAGCAATCAGCCCCAGCATTTT; CDR3aa: CASGSRTGVNSNQPQHF
j_gene: TRBJ1-3; v_gene: TRBV19; abundance: .; d_gene: .; CDR3nt: TGTGCCAGTAGTATAGTTTCCCACCGCAGGAATGGAAACACCATATATTTT; CDR3aa: CASSIVSHRRNGNTIYF
j_gene: TRBJ2-7; v_gene: TRBV27; abundance: many; d_gene: .; CDR3nt: TGTGCCAGCATGTGGGGAATGGGAGACTACGAGCAGTACTTC; CDR3aa: CASMWGMGDYEQYF
j_gene: TRBJ2-7; v_gene: TRBV3-1; abundance: .; d_gene: .; CDR3nt: TGTGCCAGCAGCCATCAGGGCTCCTACGAGCAGTACTTC; CDR3aa: CASSHQGSYEQYF
j_gene: TRBJ2-2; v_gene: TRBV7-9; abundance: .; d_gene: TRBD2; CDR3nt: TGTGCCAGCAGCTCCTCCCGAGTACTAGCGGGGGGACCCCGGGGCACCGGGGAGCTGTTTTTT; CDR3aa: CASSSSRVLAGGPRGTGELFF